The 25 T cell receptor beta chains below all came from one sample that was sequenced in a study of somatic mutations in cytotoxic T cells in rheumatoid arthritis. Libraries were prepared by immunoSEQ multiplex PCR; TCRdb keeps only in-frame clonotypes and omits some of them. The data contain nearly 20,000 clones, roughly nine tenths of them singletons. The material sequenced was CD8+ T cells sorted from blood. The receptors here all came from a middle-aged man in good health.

CDR3 loop: CASRDRTSINSPLHF. The CDR3 nucleotides read TGTGCCAGCAGGGATCGGACGTCGATAAATTCACCCCTCCACTTT. The chain employs TRBV28 and TRBJ1-6; D is unclear. The CDR3 is made up of 15 amino acids. V was clipped by 6 bases and J by 7 bases, with 16 bases between them. The germline V gene encodes CDR1 MDHEN and CDR2 SYDVKM.

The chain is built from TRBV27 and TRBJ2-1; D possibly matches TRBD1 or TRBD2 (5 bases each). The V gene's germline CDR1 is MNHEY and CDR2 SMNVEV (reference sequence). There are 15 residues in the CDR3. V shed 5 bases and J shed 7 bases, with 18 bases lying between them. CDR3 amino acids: CASSPPGPFQNEQFF. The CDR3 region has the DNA TGTGCCAGCAGTCCGCCGGGACCCTTCCAGAATGAGCAGTTCTTC.

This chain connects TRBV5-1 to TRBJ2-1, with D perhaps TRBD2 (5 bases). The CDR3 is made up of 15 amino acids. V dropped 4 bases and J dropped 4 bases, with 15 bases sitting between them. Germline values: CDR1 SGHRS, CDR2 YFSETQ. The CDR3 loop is CASSPERERYNEQFF. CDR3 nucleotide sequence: TGCGCCAGCAGCCCAGAGAGGGAGCGGTACAATGAGCAGTTCTTC. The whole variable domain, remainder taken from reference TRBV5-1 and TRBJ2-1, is KAGVTQTPRYLIKTRGQQVTLSCSPISGHRSVSWYQQTPGQGLQFLFEYFSETQRNKGNFPGRFSGRQFSNSRSEMNVSTLELGDSALYLCASSPERERYNEQFFGPGTRLTVL.

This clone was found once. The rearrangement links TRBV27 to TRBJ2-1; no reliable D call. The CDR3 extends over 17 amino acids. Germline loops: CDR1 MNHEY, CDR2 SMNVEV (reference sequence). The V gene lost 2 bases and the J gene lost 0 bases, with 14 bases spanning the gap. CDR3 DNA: TGTGCCAGCAGTTTAACCGGCGGCCCTAGCTCCTACAATGAGCAGTTCTTC. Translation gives CASSLTGGPSSYNEQFF.

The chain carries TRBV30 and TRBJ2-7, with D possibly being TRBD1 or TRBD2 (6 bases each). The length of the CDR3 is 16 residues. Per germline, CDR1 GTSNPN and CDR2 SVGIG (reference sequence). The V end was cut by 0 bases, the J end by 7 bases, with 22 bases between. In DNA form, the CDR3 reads TGTGCCTGGAGTGTAGTAGGGGGGACCGGTATGGGTGAGCAGTACTTC. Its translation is CAWSVVGGTGMGEQYF. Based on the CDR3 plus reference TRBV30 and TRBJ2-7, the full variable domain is SQTIHQWPATLVQPVGSPLSLECTVEGTSNPNLYWYRQAAGRGLQLLFYSVGIGQISSEVPQNLSASRPQDRQFILSSKKLLLSDSGFYLCAWSVVGGTGMGEQYFGPGTRLTVT.

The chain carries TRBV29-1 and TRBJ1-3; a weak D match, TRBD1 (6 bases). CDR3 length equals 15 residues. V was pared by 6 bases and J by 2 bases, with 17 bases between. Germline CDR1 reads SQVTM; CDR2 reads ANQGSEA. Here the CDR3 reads CSVASRDNTGNTIYF. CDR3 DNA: TGCAGCGTCGCCTCCCGGGACAACACTGGAAACACCATATATTTT.

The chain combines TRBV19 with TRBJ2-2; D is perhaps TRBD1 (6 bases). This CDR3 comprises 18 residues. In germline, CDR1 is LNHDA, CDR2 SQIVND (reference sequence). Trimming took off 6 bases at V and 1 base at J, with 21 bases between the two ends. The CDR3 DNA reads TGTGCCAGTAGCCTAAACCTCTTTGACAGGCTGAACACCGGGGAGCTGTTTTTT. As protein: CASSLNLFDRLNTGELFF.

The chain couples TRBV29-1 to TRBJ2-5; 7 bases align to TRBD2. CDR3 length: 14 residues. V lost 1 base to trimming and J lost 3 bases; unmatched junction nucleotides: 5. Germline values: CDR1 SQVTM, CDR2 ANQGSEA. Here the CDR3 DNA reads TGCAGCGTTGAAGCGGGGAGGGCGAAAGAGACCCAGTACTTC. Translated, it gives CSVEAGRAKETQYF.

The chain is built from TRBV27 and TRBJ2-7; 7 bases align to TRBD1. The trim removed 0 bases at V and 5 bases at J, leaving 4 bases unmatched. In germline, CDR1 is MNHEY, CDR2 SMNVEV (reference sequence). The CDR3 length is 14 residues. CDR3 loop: CASSLSGQLDEQYF. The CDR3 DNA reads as TGTGCCAGCAGTTTATCGGGACAGTTAGACGAGCAGTACTTC.

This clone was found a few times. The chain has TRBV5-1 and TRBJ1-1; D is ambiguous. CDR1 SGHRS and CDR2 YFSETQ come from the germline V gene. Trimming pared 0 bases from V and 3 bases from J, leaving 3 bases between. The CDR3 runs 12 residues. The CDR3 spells CASSLGYTEAFF. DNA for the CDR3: TGCGCCAGCAGCTTGGGATACACTGAAGCTTTCTTT.

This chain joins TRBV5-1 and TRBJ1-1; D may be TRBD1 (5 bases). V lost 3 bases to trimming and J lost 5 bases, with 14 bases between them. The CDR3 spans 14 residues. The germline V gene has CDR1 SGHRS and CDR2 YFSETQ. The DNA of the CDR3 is TGCGCCAGCAGCTCAGCAGGGCGGGGGACTGAAGCTTTCTTT. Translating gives CASSSAGRGTEAFF. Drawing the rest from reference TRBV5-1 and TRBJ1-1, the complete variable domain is KAGVTQTPRYLIKTRGQQVTLSCSPISGHRSVSWYQQTPGQGLQFLFEYFSETQRNKGNFPGRFSGRQFSNSRSEMNVSTLELGDSALYLCASSSAGRGTEAFFGQGTRLTVV.

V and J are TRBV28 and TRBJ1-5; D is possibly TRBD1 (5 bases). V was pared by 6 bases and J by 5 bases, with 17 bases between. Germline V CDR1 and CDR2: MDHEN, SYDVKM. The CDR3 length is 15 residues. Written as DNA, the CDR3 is TGTGCCAGCAGCCTAATATTCGAAGGGGATCAGCCCCAGCATTTT. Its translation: CASSLIFEGDQPQHF.

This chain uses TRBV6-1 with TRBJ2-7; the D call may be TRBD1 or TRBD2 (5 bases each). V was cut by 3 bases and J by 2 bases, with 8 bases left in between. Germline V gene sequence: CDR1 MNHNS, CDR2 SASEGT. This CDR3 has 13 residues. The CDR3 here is CASSEGRAYEQYF. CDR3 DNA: TGTGCCAGCAGTGAGGGACGGGCCTACGAGCAGTACTTC.

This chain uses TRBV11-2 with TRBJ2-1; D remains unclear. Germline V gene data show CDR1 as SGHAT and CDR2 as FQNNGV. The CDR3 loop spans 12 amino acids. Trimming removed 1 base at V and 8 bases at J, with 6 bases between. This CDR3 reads CASSLGVYEQFF. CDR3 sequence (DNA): TGTGCCAGCAGCTTAGGGGTCTATGAGCAGTTCTTC.

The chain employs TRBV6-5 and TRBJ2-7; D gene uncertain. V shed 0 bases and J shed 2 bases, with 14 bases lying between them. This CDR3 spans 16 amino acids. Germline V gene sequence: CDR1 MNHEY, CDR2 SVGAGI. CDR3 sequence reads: CASSYSVGLPTYEQYF. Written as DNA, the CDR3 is TGTGCCAGCAGTTACTCAGTCGGGCTCCCCACCTACGAGCAGTACTTC.

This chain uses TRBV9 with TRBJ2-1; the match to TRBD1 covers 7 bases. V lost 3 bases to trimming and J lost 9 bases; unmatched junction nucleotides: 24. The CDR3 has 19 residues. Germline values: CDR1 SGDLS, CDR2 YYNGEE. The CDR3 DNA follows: TGTGCCAGCAGCGATCCCCGGGACAGAGGGAAACTTAGGGGTGCTGAGCAGTTCTTC. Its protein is CASSDPRDRGKLRGAEQFF.

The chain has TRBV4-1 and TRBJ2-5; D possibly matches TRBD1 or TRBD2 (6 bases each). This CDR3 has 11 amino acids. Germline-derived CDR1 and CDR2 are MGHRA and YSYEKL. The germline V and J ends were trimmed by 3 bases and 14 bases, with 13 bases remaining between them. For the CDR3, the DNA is TGCGCCAGCAGCCAGGGAGGACAGCGATACTTC. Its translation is CASSQGGQRYF.

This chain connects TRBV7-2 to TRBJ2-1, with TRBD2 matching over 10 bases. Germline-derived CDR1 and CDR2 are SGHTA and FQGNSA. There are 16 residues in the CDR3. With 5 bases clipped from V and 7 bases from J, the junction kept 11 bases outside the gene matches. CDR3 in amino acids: CASSPLAGGLKNEQFF. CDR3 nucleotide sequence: TGTGCCAGCAGCCCCTTAGCGGGAGGTTTGAAAAATGAGCAGTTCTTC. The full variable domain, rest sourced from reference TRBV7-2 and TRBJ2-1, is GAGVSQSPSNKVTEKGKDVELRCDPISGHTALYWYRQSLGQGLEFLIYFQGNSAPDKSGLPSDRFSAERTGGSVSTLTIQRTQQEDSAVYLCASSPLAGGLKNEQFFGPGTRLTVL.

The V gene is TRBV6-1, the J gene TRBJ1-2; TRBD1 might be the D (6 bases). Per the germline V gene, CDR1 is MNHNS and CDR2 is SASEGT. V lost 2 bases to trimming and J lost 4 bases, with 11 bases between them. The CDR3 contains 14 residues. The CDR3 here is CASSENRVRYGYTF. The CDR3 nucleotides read TGTGCCAGCAGTGAAAACAGGGTCCGCTATGGCTACACCTTC.

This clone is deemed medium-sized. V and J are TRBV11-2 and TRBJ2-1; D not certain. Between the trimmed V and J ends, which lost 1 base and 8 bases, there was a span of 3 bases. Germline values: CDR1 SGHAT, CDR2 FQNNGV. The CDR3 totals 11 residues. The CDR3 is CASSLAHEQFF. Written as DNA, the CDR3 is TGTGCCAGCAGCTTAGCCCATGAGCAGTTCTTC.

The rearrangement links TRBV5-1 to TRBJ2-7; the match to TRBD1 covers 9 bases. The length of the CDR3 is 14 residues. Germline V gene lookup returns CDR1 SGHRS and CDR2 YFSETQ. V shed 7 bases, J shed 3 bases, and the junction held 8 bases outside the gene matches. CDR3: CASSTGGEFYEQYF. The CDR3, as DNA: TGCGCCAGCTCCACAGGGGGCGAATTCTACGAGCAGTACTTC.

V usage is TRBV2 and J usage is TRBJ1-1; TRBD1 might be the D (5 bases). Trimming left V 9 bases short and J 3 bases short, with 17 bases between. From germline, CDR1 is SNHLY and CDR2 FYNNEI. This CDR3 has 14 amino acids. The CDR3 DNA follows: TGTGCCAGGACTACGGGGGTGGTAGACACTGAAGCTTTCTTT. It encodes CARTTGVVDTEAFF.

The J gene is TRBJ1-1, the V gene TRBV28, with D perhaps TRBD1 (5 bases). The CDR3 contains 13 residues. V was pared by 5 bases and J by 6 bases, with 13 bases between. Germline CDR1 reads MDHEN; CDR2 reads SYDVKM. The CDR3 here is CASSARGAPEAFF. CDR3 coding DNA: TGTGCCAGCAGTGCCCGGGGCGCCCCTGAAGCTTTCTTT.

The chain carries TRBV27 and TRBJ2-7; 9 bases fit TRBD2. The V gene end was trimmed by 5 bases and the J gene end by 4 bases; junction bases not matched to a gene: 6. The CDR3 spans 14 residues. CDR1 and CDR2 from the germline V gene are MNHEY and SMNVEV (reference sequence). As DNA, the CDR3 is TGTGCCAGCAGTGGGCTAGCGGGGCATTACGAGCAGTACTTC. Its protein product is CASSGLAGHYEQYF.

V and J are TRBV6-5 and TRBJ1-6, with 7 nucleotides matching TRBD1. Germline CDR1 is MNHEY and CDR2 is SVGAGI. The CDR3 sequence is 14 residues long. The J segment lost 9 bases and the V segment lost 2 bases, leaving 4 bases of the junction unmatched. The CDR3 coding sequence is TGTGCCAGCAGTTACGGGCAGGGGGTTTCACCCCTCCACTTT. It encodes CASSYGQGVSPLHF.